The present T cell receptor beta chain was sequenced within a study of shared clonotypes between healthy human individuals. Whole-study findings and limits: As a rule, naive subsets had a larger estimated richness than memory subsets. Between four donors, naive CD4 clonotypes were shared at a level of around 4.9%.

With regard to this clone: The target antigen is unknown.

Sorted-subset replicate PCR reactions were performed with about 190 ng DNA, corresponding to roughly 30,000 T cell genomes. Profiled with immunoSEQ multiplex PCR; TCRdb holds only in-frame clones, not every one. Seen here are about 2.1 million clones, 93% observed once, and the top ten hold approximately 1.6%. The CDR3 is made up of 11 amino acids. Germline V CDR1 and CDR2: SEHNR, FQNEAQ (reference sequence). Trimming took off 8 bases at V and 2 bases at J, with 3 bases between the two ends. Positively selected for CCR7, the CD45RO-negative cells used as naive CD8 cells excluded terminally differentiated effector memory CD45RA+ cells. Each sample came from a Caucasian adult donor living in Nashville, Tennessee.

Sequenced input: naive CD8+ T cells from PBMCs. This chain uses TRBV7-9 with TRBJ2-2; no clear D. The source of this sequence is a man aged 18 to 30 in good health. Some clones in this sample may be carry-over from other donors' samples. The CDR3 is CASDNTGELFF. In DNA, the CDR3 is TGTGCCAGCGATAACACCGGGGAGCTGTTTTTT.